This TCR beta chain originates from a study of breast tumors, draining lymph nodes, adjacent tissues. General study points: Tumors had less TCR diversity than lymph nodes, more than nontumor tissue. The lymph node origin of tumor T cells was framed as consistent with a hypothesis, not demonstrated.

From the multiplex PCR reads, TCRdb called clonotypes with MiXCR, one entry per CDR3 protein. The data show 85,000 to 130,000 distinct CDR3 sequences, around 30% seen once. Trimming took 3 bases from V and 6 from J, leaving 20 bases between them. From germline, CDR1 is LNHNV and CDR2 YYDKDF (reference sequence). The CDR3 contains 16 residues. The table lists this clonotype with many counts. The antigen is undetermined. Axillary draining lymph nodes of breast cancer patients supplied the node samples. The sequenced sample was axillary lymph node tissue. This chain connects TRBV15 to TRBJ1-2; no reliable D call. The receptor was isolated from a female donor with breast cancer. Some clones in this sample may be carry-over from other donors' samples. This chain's CDR3 is CATSSVEPSGGHGYTF. The CDR3, as DNA: TGTGCCACCAGCAGTGTTGAACCCTCCGGCGGGCATGGCTACACCTTC.